This TCR beta chain comes out of a study of blood T cells in healthy people across ages. Study-wide points: Compared with aged donors, long-lived donors showed fewer expanded clones, suggesting selection.

The donors, aged roughly 6 to 95, were healthy Caucasians from Russia. A note on this clonotype: The target antigen is unknown.

Trimming cost V 2 bases and J 5 bases, with 15 bases left between them. The germline gives CDR1 DFQATT, CDR2 SNEGSKA (reference sequence). There are 14 residues in the CDR3. Primed by a sample-barcoded 5' primer and a J-beta primer mix, a second PCR proceeded for about 7 to 12 cycles. TCRdb processed the 5' RACE reads anew with MiXCR; each CDR3 protein has one entry. This table has about 1.6 million distinct CDR3 sequences, almost 35% appearing once. The source is a woman in her twenties or thirties in good health. The sample comprised blood. V and J are TRBV20-1 and TRBJ1-1; the D gene is possibly TRBD1 (5 bases). CDR3 nucleotide sequence: TGCAGTGCTAGAATGGGACGGAGAGGGACTGAAGCTTTCTTT. Its protein product is CSARMGRRGTEAFF.